The following is a T cell receptor (beta chain) sequence with its context. Its matching antigen is unknown. Libraries for TCRalpha and TCRbeta carried sample barcodes and unique molecular identifiers via 5'RACE. One entry per CDR3 protein results from TCRdb running MiXCR on the 5' RACE reads. The sample records about 110,000 distinct CDR3 sequences, around an eighth being singletons. The data originate from a study of T-cell memory formation after mild COVID-19. Study-wide points: Clones that shrank (day 15 to 85) were balanced CD4/CD8, whereas later expanders leaned CD4+. Clones that contracted clustered mainly in CM and EM if CD4+ and in EMRA if CD8+. Researchers found some responding clones in pre-infection memory, a sign that cross-reactive memory joined.

Sequenced input: PBMCs or a T cell subset sorted from them (not recorded which). This TCR derives from a man aged 18 to 30 who had mild COVID-19 (a few samples of this study predate the infection). Cell type and time point are not known.

The DNA for the CDR3 is TGTGCCAGCAGCCGCGGGACAAGGACTAATGAAAAACTGTTTTTT. It translates to CASSRGTRTNEKLFF. The chain recombines TRBV11-2 with TRBJ1-4, with D perhaps TRBD1 (6 bases). Trimming removed 5 bases from V and 2 bases from J, with 12 bases in between. CDR3 length: 15 amino acids. From germline, CDR1 is SGHAT and CDR2 FQNNGV.